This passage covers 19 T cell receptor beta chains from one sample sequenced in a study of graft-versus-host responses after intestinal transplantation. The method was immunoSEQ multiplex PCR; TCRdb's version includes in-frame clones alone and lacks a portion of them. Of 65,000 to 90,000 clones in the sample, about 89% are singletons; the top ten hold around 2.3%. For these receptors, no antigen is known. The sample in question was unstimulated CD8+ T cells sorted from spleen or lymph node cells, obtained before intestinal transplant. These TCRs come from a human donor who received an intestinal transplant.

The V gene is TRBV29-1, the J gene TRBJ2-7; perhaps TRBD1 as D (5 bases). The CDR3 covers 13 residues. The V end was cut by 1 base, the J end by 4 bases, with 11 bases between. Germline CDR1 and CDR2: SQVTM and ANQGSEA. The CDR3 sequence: CSVEGPQGYEQYF. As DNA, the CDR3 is TGCAGCGTTGAAGGTCCCCAGGGATACGAGCAGTACTTC.

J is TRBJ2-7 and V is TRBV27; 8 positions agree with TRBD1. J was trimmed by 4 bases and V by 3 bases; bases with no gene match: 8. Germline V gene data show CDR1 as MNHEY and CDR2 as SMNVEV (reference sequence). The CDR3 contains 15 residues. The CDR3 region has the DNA TGTGCCAGCAGTTTGGGCCAGGGGGCGGCTTACGAGCAGTACTTC. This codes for CASSLGQGAAYEQYF.

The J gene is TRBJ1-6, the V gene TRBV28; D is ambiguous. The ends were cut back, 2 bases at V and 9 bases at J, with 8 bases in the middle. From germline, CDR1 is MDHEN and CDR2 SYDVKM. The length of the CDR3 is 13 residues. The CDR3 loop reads CASSLQLLSPLHF. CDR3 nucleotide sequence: TGTGCCAGCAGTTTACAACTCCTTTCACCCCTCCACTTT.

The CDR3 loop reads CAWSLDSSTNEKLFF. As DNA, the CDR3 is TGTGCCTGGAGTTTGGACAGCTCAACTAATGAAAAACTGTTTTTT. The chain recombines TRBV30 with TRBJ1-4; the D gene is possibly TRBD1 (6 bases). Trimming cost V 2 bases and J 0 bases, with 10 bases left between them. This CDR3 is 15 amino acids long. Germline V gene lookup returns CDR1 GTSNPN and CDR2 SVGIG (reference sequence). The complete variable domain, with remaining parts taken from reference TRBV30 and TRBJ1-4, reads SQTIHQWPATLVQPVGSPLSLECTVEGTSNPNLYWYRQAAGRGLQLLFYSVGIGQISSEVPQNLSASRPQDRQFILSSKKLLLSDSGFYLCAWSLDSSTNEKLFFGSGTQLSVL.

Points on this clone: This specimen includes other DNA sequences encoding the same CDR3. This CDR3 reads CASSYGGNTEAFF. The CDR3 coding sequence is TGTGCCAGCAGTTACGGAGGGAACACTGAAGCTTTCTTT. The rearrangement joins TRBV6-5 to TRBJ1-1; D is ambiguous. Germline CDR1 and CDR2: MNHEY and SVGAGI. This CDR3 spans 13 amino acids. V lost 2 bases and J lost 1, with 5 bases in between.

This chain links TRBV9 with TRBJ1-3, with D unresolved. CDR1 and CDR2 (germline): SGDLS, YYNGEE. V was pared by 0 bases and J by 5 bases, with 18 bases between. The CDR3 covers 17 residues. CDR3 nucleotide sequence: TGTGCCAGCAGCGTAGATCCCTCCGCCGGGGTCAGAAACACCATATATTTT. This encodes CASSVDPSAGVRNTIYF.

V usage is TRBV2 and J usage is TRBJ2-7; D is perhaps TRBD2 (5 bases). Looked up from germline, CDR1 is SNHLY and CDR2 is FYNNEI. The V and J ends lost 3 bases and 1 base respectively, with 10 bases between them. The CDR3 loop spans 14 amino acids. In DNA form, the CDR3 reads TGTGCCAGCAGTGATACCGGGGAATCCTACGAGCAGTACTTC. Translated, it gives CASSDTGESYEQYF.

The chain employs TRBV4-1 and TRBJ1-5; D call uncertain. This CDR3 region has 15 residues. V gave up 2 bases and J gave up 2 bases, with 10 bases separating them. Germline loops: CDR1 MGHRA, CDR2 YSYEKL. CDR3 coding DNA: TGCGCCAGCAGCCAATATGACGGGGGCAATCAGCCCCAGCATTTT. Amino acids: CASSQYDGGNQPQHF.

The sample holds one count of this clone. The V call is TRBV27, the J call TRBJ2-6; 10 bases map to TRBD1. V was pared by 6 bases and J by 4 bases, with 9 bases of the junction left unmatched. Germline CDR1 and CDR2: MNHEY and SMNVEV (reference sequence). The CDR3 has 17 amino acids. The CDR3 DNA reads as TGTGCCAGCAGATCCCCGGGACAGGGGAGCGGGGCCAACGTCCTGACTTTC. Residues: CASRSPGQGSGANVLTF.

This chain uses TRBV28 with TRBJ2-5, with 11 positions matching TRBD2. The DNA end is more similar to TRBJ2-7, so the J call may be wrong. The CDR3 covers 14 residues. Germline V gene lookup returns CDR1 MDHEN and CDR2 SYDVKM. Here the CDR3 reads CASKGLADSYEQYF. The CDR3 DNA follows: TGTGCCAGCAAGGGACTAGCGGACTCCTACGAGCAGTACTTC.

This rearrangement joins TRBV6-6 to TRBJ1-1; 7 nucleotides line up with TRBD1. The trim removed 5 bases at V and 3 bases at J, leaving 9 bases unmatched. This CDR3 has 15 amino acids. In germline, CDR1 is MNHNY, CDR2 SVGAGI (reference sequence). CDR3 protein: CASSPDRDLYTEAFF. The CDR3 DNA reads TGTGCCAGCAGTCCAGACAGGGACCTATACACTGAAGCTTTCTTT.

The CDR3 DNA is TGTGCCAGCAGCGAGGGGACAGAGAACTACGAGCAGTACTTC. Its translation: CASSEGTENYEQYF. This chain joins TRBV9 and TRBJ2-5; TRBD1 agrees at 7 bases. The J call is uncertain, as TRBJ2-7 better fits the DNA end. This CDR3 has 14 residues. Germline CDR1 is SGDLS and CDR2 is YYNGEE.

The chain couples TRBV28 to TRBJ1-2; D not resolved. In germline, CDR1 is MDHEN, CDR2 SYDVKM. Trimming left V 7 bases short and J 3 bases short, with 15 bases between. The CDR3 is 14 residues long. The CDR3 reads CASTITREDYGYTF. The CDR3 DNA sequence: TGTGCCAGCACGATAACGCGCGAGGACTATGGCTACACCTTC.

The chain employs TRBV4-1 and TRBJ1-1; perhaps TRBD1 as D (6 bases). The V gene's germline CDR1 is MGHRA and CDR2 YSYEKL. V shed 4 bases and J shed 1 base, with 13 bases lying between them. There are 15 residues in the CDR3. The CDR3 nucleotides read TGCGCCAGCAGCCCCCTCGAGGACAGGAACACTGAAGCTTTCTTT. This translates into CASSPLEDRNTEAFF.

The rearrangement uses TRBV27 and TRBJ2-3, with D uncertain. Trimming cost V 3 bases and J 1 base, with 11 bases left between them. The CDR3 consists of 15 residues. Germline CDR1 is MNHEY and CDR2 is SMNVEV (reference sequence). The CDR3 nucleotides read TGTGCCAGCAGTTTTTTGTACCCGGGCACAGATACGCAGTATTTT. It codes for CASSFLYPGTDTQYF.

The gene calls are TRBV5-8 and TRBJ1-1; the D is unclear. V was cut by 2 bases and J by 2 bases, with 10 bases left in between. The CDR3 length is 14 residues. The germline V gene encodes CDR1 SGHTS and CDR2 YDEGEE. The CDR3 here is CASSFFGINTEAFF. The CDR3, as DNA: TGTGCCAGCAGCTTCTTCGGGATTAACACTGAAGCTTTCTTT.

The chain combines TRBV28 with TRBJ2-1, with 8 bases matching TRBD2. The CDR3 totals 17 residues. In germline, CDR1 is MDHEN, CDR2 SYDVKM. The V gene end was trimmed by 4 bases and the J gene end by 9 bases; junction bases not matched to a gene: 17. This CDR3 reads CASSWTGTRETNPEQFF. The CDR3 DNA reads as TGTGCCAGCAGTTGGACTGGGACTAGAGAGACCAACCCTGAGCAGTTCTTC.

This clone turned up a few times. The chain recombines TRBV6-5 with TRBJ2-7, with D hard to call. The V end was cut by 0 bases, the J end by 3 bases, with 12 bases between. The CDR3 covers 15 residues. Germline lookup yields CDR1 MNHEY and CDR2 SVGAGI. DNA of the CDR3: TGTGCCAGCAGTTACTCGACACCATTAGACTACGAGCAGTACTTC. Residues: CASSYSTPLDYEQYF.

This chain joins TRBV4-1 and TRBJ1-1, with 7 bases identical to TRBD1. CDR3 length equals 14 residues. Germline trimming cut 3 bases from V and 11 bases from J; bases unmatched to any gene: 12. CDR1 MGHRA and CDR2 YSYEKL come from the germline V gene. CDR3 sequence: CASSQYTGVVTAFF. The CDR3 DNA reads TGCGCCAGCAGCCAGTATACAGGGGTGGTGACGGCTTTCTTT.